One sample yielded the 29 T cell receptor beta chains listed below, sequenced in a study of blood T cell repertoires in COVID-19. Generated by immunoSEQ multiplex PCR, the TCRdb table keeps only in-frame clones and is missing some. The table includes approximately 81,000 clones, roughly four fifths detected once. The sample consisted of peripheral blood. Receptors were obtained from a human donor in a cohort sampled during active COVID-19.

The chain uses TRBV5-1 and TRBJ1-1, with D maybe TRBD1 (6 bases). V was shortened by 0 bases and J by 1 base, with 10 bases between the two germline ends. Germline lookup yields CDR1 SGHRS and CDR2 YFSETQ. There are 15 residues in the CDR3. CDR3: CASSLADRKNTEAFF. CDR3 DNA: TGCGCCAGCAGCTTGGCCGACAGGAAGAACACTGAAGCTTTCTTT.

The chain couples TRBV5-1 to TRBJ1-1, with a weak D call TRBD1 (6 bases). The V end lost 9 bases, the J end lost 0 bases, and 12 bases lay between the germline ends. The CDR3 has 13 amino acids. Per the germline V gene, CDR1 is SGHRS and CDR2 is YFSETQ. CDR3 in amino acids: CATRQAMNTEAFF. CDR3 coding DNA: TGCGCCACCCGACAGGCGATGAACACTGAAGCTTTCTTT.

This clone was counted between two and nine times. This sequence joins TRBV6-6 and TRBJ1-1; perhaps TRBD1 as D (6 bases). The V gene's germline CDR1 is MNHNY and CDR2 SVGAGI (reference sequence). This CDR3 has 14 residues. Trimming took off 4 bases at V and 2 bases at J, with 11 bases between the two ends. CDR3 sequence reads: CASSLQQGNTEAFF. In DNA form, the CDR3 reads TGTGCCAGCAGTTTACAACAGGGAAACACTGAAGCTTTCTTT.

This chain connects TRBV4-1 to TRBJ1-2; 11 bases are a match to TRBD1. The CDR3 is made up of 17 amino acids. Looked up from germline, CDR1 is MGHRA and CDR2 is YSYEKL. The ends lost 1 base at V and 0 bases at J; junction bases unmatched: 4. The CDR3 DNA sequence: TGCGCCAGCAGCCAAGGGACAGGGGGCATCCCTAACTATGGCTACACCTTC. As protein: CASSQGTGGIPNYGYTF.

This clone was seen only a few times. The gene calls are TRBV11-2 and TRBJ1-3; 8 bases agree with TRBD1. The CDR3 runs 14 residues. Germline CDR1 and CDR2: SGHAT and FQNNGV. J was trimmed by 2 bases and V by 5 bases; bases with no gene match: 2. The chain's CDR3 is CASSQQGAGNTIYF. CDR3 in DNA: TGTGCCAGCAGCCAACAGGGGGCTGGAAACACCATATATTTT.

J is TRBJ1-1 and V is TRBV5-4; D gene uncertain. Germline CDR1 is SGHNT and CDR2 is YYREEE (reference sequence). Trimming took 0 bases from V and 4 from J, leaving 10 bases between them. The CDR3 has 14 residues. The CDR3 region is CASSLVGEGTEAFF. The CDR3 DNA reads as TGTGCCAGCAGCTTGGTTGGAGAGGGCACTGAAGCTTTCTTT. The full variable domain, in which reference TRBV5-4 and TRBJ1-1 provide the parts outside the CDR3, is ETGVTQSPTHLIKTRGQQVTLRCSSQSGHNTVSWYQQALGQGPQFIFQYYREEENGRGNFPPRFSGLQFPNYSSELNVNALELDDSALYLCASSLVGEGTEAFFGQGTRLTVV.

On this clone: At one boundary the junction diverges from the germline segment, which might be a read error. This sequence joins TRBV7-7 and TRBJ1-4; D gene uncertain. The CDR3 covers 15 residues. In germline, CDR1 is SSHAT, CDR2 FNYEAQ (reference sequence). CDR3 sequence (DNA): TGTGCTAGCAGCTTTCCGCACGAGCCAACGGGAAAACTGTTTTTT. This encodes CASSFPHEPTGKLFF.

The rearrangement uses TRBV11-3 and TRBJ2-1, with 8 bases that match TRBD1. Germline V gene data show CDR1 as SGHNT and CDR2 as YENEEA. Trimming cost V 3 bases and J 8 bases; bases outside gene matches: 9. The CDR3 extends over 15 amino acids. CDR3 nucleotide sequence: TGTGCCAGCAGCTTTGGACAGGGAGTATGGGATGAGCAGTTCTTC. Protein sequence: CASSFGQGVWDEQFF. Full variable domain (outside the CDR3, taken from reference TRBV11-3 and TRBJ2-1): EAGVVQSPRYKIIEKKQPVAFWCNPISGHNTLYWYLQNLGQGPELLIRYENEEAVDDSQLPKDRFSAERLKGVDSTLKIQPAELGDSAVYLCASSFGQGVWDEQFFGPGTRLTVL.

CDR3 sequence (DNA): TGCAGCGCTAGACAGGGTAACACTGAAGCTTTCTTT. It translates to CSARQGNTEAFF. This chain connects TRBV29-1 to TRBJ1-1, with 7 bases lining up with TRBD1. CDR1 and CDR2 from the germline V gene are SQVTM and ANQGSEA. CDR3 length: 12 residues. Germline trimming cut 7 bases from V and 2 bases from J; bases unmatched to any gene: 4.

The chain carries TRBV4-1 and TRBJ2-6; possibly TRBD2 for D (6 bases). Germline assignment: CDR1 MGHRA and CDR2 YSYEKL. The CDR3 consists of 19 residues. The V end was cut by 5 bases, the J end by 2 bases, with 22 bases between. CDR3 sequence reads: CASSGRVKEGLAGANVLTF. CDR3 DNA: TGCGCCAGCAGCGGGCGCGTAAAGGAGGGGCTCGCTGGGGCCAACGTCCTGACTTTC.

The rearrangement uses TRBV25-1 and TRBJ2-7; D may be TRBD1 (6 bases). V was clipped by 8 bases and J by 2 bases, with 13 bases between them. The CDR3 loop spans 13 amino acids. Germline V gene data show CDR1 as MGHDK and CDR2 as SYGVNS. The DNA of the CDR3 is TGTGCCAGCCAGACAGGAACGACCTACGAGCAGTACTTC. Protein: CASQTGTTYEQYF.

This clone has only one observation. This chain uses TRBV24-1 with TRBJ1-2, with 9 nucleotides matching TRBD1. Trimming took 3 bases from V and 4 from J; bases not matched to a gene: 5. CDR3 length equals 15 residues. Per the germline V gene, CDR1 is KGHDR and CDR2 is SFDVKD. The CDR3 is CATSDPGQGIYGYTF. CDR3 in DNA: TGTGCCACCAGTGATCCGGGACAGGGCATCTATGGCTACACCTTC.

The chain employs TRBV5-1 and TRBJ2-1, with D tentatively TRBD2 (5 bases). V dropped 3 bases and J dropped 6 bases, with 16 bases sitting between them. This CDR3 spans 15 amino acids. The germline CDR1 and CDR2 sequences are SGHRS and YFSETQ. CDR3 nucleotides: TGCGCCAGCAGCTCTGACTACACTCGCATCAATGAGCAGTTCTTC. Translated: CASSSDYTRINEQFF.

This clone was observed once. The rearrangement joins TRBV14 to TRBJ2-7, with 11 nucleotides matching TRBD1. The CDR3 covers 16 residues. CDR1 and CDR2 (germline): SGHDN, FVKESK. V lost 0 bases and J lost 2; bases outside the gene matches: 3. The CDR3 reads CASSQDAGQGAYEQYF. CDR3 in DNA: TGTGCCAGCAGCCAAGATGCGGGACAGGGGGCCTACGAGCAGTACTTC.

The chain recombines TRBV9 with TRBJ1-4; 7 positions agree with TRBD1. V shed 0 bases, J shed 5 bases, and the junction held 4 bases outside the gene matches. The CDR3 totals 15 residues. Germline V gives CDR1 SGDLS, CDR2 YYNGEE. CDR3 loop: CASSVGPDRNEKLFF. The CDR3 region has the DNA TGTGCCAGCAGCGTAGGACCGGACAGGAATGAAAAACTGTTTTTT. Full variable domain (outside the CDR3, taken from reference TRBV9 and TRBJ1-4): DSGVTQTPKHLITATGQRVTLRCSPRSGDLSVYWYQQSLDQGLQFLIQYYNGEERAKGNILERFSAQQFPDLHSELNLSSLELGDSALYFCASSVGPDRNEKLFFGSGTQLSVL.

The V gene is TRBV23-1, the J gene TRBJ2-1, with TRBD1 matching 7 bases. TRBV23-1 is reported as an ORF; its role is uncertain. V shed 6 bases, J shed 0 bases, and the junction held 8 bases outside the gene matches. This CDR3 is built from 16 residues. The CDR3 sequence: CASSWGQRPSYNEQFF. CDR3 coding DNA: TGCGCCAGCAGCTGGGGACAGCGACCCTCCTACAATGAGCAGTTCTTC.

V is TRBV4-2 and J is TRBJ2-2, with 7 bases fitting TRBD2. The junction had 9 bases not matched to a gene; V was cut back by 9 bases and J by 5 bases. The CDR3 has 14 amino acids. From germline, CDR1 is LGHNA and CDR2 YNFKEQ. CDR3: CASTGGGGTGELFF. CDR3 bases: TGTGCCAGTACCGGCGGGGGAGGGACCGGGGAGCTGTTTTTT.

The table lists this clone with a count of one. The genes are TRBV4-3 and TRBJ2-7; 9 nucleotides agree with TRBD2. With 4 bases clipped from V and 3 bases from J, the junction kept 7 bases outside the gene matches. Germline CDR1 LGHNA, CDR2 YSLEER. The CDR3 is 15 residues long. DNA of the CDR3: TGCGCCAGCAGCCCGAAAGCGGGGGGCTTCTACGAGCAGTACTTC. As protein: CASSPKAGGFYEQYF.

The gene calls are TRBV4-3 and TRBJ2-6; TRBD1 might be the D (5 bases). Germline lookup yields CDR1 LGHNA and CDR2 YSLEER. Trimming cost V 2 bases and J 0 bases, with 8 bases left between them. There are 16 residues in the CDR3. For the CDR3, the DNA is TGCGCCAGCAGCCAAACAGGCCCCTCTGGGGCCAACGTCCTGACTTTC. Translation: CASSQTGPSGANVLTF.

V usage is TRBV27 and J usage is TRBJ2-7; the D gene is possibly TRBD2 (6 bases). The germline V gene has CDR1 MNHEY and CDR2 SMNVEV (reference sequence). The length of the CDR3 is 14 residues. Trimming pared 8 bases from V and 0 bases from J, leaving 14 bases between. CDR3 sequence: CASRGTADSYEQYF. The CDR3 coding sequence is TGTGCCAGCCGCGGGACCGCAGACTCCTACGAGCAGTACTTC.

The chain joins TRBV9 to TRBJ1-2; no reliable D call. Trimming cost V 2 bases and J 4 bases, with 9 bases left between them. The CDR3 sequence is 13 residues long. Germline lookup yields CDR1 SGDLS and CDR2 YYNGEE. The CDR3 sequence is CASSVDGSYGYTF. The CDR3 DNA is TGTGCCAGCAGCGTCGACGGGTCCTATGGCTACACCTTC.

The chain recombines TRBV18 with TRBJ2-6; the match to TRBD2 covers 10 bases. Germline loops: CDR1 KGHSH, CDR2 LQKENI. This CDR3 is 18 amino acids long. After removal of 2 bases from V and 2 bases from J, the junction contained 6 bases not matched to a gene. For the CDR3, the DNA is TGTGCCAGCTCACCAATACCAGCGGGGGGGCCTGGGGCCAACGTCCTGACTTTC. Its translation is CASSPIPAGGPGANVLTF.

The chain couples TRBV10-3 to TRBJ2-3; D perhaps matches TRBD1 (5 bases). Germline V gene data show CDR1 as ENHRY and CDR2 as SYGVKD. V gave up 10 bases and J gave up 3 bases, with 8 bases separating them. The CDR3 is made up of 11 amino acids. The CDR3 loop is CATGQTDTQYF. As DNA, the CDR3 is TGTGCCACCGGACAAACAGATACGCAGTATTTT.

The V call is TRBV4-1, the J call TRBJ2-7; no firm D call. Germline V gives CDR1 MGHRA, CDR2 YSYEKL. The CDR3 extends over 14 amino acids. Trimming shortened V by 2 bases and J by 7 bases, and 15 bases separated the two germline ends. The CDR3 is CASSQTIAMEEQYF. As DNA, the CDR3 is TGCGCCAGCAGCCAAACAATAGCCATGGAGGAGCAGTACTTC.

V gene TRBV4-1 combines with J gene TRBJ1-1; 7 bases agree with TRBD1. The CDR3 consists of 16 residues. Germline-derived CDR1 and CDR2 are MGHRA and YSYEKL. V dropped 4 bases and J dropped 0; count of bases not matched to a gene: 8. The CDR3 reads CASSPRTGGMNTEAFF. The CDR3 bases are TGCGCCAGCAGCCCGCGGACAGGAGGCATGAACACTGAAGCTTTCTTT.

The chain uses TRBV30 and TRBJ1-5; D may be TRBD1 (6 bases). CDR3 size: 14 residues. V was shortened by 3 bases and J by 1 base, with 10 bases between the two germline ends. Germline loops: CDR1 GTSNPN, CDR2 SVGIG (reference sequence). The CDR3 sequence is CAWRGRGSNQPQHF. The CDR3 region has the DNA TGTGCCTGGAGGGGGAGGGGGAGCAATCAGCCCCAGCATTTT.

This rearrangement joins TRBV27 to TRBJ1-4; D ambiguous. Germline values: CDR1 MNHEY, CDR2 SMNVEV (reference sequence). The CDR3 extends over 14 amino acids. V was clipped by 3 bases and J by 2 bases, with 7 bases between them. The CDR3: CASSFLSTNEKLFF. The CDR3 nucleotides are TGTGCCAGCAGTTTTCTGTCGACTAATGAAAAACTGTTTTTT.

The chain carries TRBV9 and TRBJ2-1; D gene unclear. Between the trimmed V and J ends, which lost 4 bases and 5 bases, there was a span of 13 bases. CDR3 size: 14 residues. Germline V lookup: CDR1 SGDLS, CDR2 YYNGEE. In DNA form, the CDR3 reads TGTGCCAGCAGCAAAAGACACGAAGACAATGAGCAGTTCTTC. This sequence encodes CASSKRHEDNEQFF.

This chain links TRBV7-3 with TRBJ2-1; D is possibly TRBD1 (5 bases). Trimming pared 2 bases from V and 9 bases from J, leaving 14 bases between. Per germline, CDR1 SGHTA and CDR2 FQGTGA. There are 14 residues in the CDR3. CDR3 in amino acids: CASSLGQGRGEQFF. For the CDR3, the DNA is TGTGCCAGCAGCTTAGGGCAGGGAAGGGGTGAGCAGTTCTTC.